Below, 17 T cell receptor beta chains from the same sample are listed, as sequenced in a study of regulatory T cells in long-lasting Graves disease. Time point described: newly diagnosed GD, antithyroid drugs for less than 3 months. PBMCs provided the RNA from which the TCR library was made. CDR3 regions were amplified by Arm-PCR using iRepertoire HTBI primers to build TCR beta libraries. TCRdb used MiXCR to reprocess the multiplex PCR reads, holding one entry per CDR3 protein. Of a few hundred thousand distinct CDR3 sequences in the sample, roughly 21% are singletons; the top ten hold 14%. This material consisted of peripheral blood mononuclear cells (PBMCs), taken at new diagnosis, from a patient treated with antithyroid drugs. The receptors were gathered from a female donor with Graves disease.

This clonotype was detected only a few times. V is TRBV5-4 and J is TRBJ2-3; 10 bases align to TRBD2. V shed 9 bases and J 5 bases; nucleotides not matched to a gene: 12. The CDR3 is 15 residues long. Germline CDR1 reads SGHNT; CDR2 reads YYREEE (reference sequence). The CDR3 DNA sequence: TGTGCCACCCTCCCCAGCGGGGGGGCGGGAGATACGCAGTATTTT. Its translation: CATLPSGGAGDTQYF.

In this sample, this clonotype turned up many times. The chain carries TRBV11-3 and TRBJ1-2; D call uncertain. V lost 3 bases and J 1 base, leaving 9 bases between the germline ends. Germline V gene lookup returns CDR1 SGHNT and CDR2 YENEEA. There are 14 residues in the CDR3. The CDR3 nucleotides are TGTGCCAGCAGCTTGAGCGGGGATAACTATGGCTACACCTTC. As protein: CASSLSGDNYGYTF.

This clonotype was picked up many times. The chain has TRBV29-1 and TRBJ1-5; maybe TRBD1 (6 bases). V shed 4 bases and J shed 2 bases, with 12 bases lying between them. This CDR3 contains 14 residues. Per the germline V gene, CDR1 is SQVTM and CDR2 is ANQGSEA. The CDR3 DNA reads TGCAGCGTTGGGAACCCAGGGGGCAATCAGCCCCAGCATTTT. Translation: CSVGNPGGNQPQHF.

The chain recombines TRBV20-1 with TRBJ2-1; TRBD2 agrees at 11 bases. Trimming at V came to 5 bases and at J to 0 bases, leaving 6 bases not matched to a gene. This CDR3 comprises 16 residues. Germline V lookup: CDR1 DFQATT, CDR2 SNEGSKA (reference sequence). CDR3: CSAETSGIGSYNEQFF. The CDR3 coding sequence is TGCAGTGCTGAGACTAGCGGGATAGGCTCCTACAATGAGCAGTTCTTC.

This clonotype showed up many times. The V gene is TRBV6-2 or TRBV6-3, the J gene TRBJ1-5; D may be TRBD1 (6 bases). Germline V gene data show CDR1 as MNHEY and CDR2 as SVGEGT. This CDR3 contains 13 residues. V was cut by 2 bases and J by 7 bases, with 9 bases left in between. The CDR3 DNA reads TGTGCCAGCAGTTACGGGGGGGCCCAGCCCCAGCATTTT. It translates to CASSYGGAQPQHF.

This clonotype was counted ten times or more. This chain links TRBV15 with TRBJ1-1; a weak D match, TRBD1 (6 bases). CDR1 and CDR2 (germline): LNHNV, YYDKDF (reference sequence). V was trimmed by 4 bases and J by 4 bases, leaving 13 bases between them. The CDR3 has 14 amino acids. The CDR3 loop is CATSKAGVSTEAFF. The CDR3 coding sequence is TGTGCCACCAGCAAAGCAGGGGTGAGCACTGAAGCTTTCTTT.

Ten or more counts support this clonotype. The chain links TRBV25-1 to TRBJ2-3; TRBD1 aligns across 7 bases. Germline values: CDR1 MGHDK, CDR2 SYGVNS. The J segment lost 4 bases and the V segment lost 4 bases, leaving 8 bases of the junction unmatched. The length of the CDR3 is 15 residues. CDR3: CASSVTGKGSDTQYF. DNA of the CDR3: TGTGCCAGCAGTGTGACAGGGAAAGGTTCAGATACGCAGTATTTT.

This clonotype was picked up many times. The rearrangement joins TRBV7-8 to TRBJ2-5, with 7 bases lining up with TRBD1. J gave up 1 base and V 5 bases, and 13 bases lay outside the gene matches. Germline-derived CDR1 and CDR2 are SGHVS and FQNEAQ. This CDR3 is built from 17 residues. In nucleotides, the CDR3 is TGTGCCAGCAGCAAAGGGGGCGGGTGGGGCTCCCAAGAGACCCAGTACTTC. Translating gives CASSKGGGWGSQETQYF.

This sequence joins TRBV28 and TRBJ2-7; D might be TRBD2 (7 bases). Germline V gene data show CDR1 as MDHEN and CDR2 as SYDVKM. Trimming left V 8 bases short and J 3 bases short, with 20 bases between. The CDR3 spans 15 residues. The CDR3 DNA is TGTGCCAGCCCCGGTCCAGGGGAGGGTGTCTACGAGCAGTACTTC. This gives the protein CASPGPGEGVYEQYF.

The table lists this clonotype with many counts. The V and J genes are TRBV11-3 and TRBJ2-1; TRBD2 is a possible D gene (6 bases). The CDR3 has 11 amino acids. Trimming took off 5 bases at V and 9 bases at J, with 8 bases between the two ends. Germline V gene sequence: CDR1 SGHNT, CDR2 YENEEA. The CDR3 region has the DNA TGTGCCAGCAGCGAAGCGGGTGAGCAGTTCTTC. Protein sequence: CASSEAGEQFF.

The chain recombines TRBV5-6 with TRBJ2-1; D gene uncertain. CDR3 length: 16 residues. CDR1 and CDR2 from the germline V gene are SGHDT and YYEEEE. Trimming took 1 base from V and 0 from J, leaving 11 bases between them. The CDR3 DNA reads TGTGCCAGCAGCTTGTTAGGGCGGAGCTCCTACAATGAGCAGTTCTTC. It encodes CASSLLGRSSYNEQFF.

Comments on this clonotype: This likely came from a read error, as a far larger clone is one base away. The rearrangement links TRBV7-8 to TRBJ2-7; 7 bases match TRBD2. From germline, CDR1 is SGHVS and CDR2 FQNEAQ. The length of the CDR3 is 14 residues. The CDR3 loop reads CVSSLEAGPYEQYF. The CDR3 DNA is TGTGTCAGCAGCTTAGAAGCGGGACCCTACGAGCAGTACTTC. Full variable domain (outside the CDR3, taken from reference TRBV7-8 and TRBJ2-7): GAGVSQSPRYKVAKRGQDVALRCDPISGHVSLFWYQQALGQGPEFLTYFQNEAQLDKSGLPSDRFFAERPEGSVSTLKIQRTQQEDSAVYLCVSSLEAGPYEQYFGPGTRLTVT.

This clonotype was counted many times. This chain links TRBV3-1 with TRBJ1-3, with 8 bases lining up with TRBD1. Germline values: CDR1 LGHDT, CDR2 YNNKEL (reference sequence). J lost 8 bases, V lost 0 bases, and 6 bases had no gene match. The CDR3 runs to 15 residues. CDR3 in amino acids: CASSQDGGQGYTIYF. The CDR3 DNA reads as TGTGCCAGCAGCCAAGATGGCGGACAGGGATACACCATATATTTT.

This clonotype was seen only a few times. This chain's CDR3 is CSAQKADGRQGTFYEQYF. In DNA, the CDR3 is TGCAGTGCGCAGAAAGCCGACGGCCGACAGGGGACCTTCTACGAGCAGTACTTC. The rearrangement uses TRBV20-1 and TRBJ2-7; 8 nucleotides agree with TRBD1. J was trimmed by 3 bases and V by 6 bases; bases with no gene match: 22. The germline V gene encodes CDR1 DFQATT and CDR2 SNEGSKA (reference sequence). This CDR3 region has 18 residues.

This clonotype was recorded at least ten times. The rearrangement joins TRBV12-3 or TRBV12-4 to TRBJ2-2; 8 bases fit TRBD2. Trimming cost V 3 bases and J 7 bases; bases outside gene matches: 13. There are 17 residues in the CDR3. The CDR3 here is CASSFHQGLGGHGELFF. CDR3 nucleotide sequence: TGTGCCAGCAGTTTCCACCAGGGACTAGGCGGGCACGGGGAGCTGTTTTTT.

There are many counts of this clonotype. The chain links TRBV2 to TRBJ1-5, with D unclear. Trimming took off 4 bases at V and 1 base at J, with 8 bases between the two ends. CDR3 length equals 14 residues. The germline CDR1 and CDR2 sequences are SNHLY and FYNNEI. The CDR3 region is CASSVGRSNQPQHF. The CDR3 nucleotides read TGTGCCAGCAGTGTTGGGAGGAGCAATCAGCCCCAGCATTTT. The entire variable domain, with the rest obtained from reference TRBV2 and TRBJ1-5, is as follows: EPEVTQTPSHQVTQMGQEVILRCVPISNHLYFYWYRQILGQKVEFLVSFYNNEISEKSEIFDDQFSVERPDGSNFTLKIRSTKLEDSAMYFCASSVGRSNQPQHFGDGTRLSIL.

The table lists this clonotype with many counts. V is TRBV6-5 and J is TRBJ2-5; TRBD1 might be the D (6 bases). The CDR3 has 15 amino acids. Trimming shortened V by 0 bases and J by 6 bases, and 14 bases separated the two germline ends. Germline assignment: CDR1 MNHEY and CDR2 SVGAGI. Here the CDR3 DNA reads TGTGCCAGCAGTTACTCGAAATCAGGGGAAAAGACCCAGTACTTC. Encoded protein: CASSYSKSGEKTQYF.